This T cell receptor (beta chain) appears in the sequencing data of a study of T cell clonality in common variable immunodeficiency. Measured with immunoSEQ multiplex PCR; TCRdb has only the in-frame clones, and not every one. Altogether 30,000 to 45,000 clones were found in the sample, and no singletons occur. Germline lookup yields CDR1 ENHRY and CDR2 SYGVKD. The CDR3 is made up of 13 amino acids. Many counts were recorded for this clone. Its matching antigen is unknown. The read terminates 3 residues before the CDR3 end, so the remaining end is supplied by the germline J gene. Study-wide results and caveats: Reportedly, TCR beta sequences from common variable immunodeficiency showed fewer deletions and N-nucleotide insertions. TCRbeta clonality was increased in CVID versus healthy controls. Patient heterogeneity in the CVID cohort limited correlations between repertoire features and clinical complications.

This TCR came from a person aged 18-70 years in good health. This rearrangement joins TRBV10-3 to TRBJ2-3; 9 bases match TRBD1. Sequenced sample: peripheral blood mononuclear cells. The CDR3 sequence is CAISNRGLKTQYF. The sequenced part of the CDR3 DNA is TGTGCCATCAGCAACAGGGGGCTGAAGACG.